This T cell receptor (beta chain) was recorded in a study of CD8 T cells in Susac syndrome (dated by TCRdb to about 2019). In the study overall: The study used repertoire sequencing to test whether antigen drove CD8+ T cell activation and differentiation in Susac syndrome.

Remarks on this clonotype: Its antigen target is currently unknown. No quality values exist for individual bases; no much larger clone is one base distant.

The full study reports these points: The study acknowledged that relatively few individuals were included in the TCR sequencing and HLA analysis.

Peripheral blood CD8+ and CD4+ T cells from healthy donors, Susac syndrome patients and multiple sclerosis patients were profiled by high-throughput TCR beta sequencing. Healthy donors were included as age- and sex-matched controls. Bulk CD8+ and CD4+ T cells were purified by magnetic negative isolation, whereas CD8+ TEMRA cells were enriched by FACS. Blood was collected in EDTA tubes and processed within 24 hours, with PBMCs isolated through density gradient centrifugation. PBMCs intended for TCR sequencing were frozen in liquid nitrogen and were later thawed in a 37 degrees C water bath. The sorted or isolated CD4+, CD8+ and CD8+ TEMRA cells had a purity of 90% or higher. RNA was extracted using the RNeasy kit, and roughly 0.5 to 1 microgram was reverse transcribed with random hexamers. TCR beta CDR3 regions were amplified with the immunoSEQ multiplex PCR assay covering 54 Vbeta and 13 Jbeta segments. PCR amplification bias was corrected using a synthetic template baseline for primer optimization and computational correction. Per the source publication's procedure: Reads were assigned to V, D and J genes according to IMGT and analyzed in immunoSEQ Analyzer, with only productive sequences retained. Clonality was calculated as one minus the Shannon entropy normalized by log2 of the number of productive unique sequences. Public and private clones were assessed among the 100 most prevalent clones of each patient and control. Susac-specific clones were defined as absent from healthy and MS cohorts, about 1,100 published viral clones and other ImmuneACCESS disease sequences. TCRdb reanalyzed the raw reads on its own, using fastp at Q25 for trimming and MiXCR for clone calling, and kept in-frame beta chains. Each entry is one CDR3 protein sequence, shown with its most common DNA and genes. TCRdb, rather than the study authors, made the V and J calls. Across this sample there are some 180,000 distinct CDR3 sequences, with roughly 94% seen only once. The ten largest clones take up 0.1% of the sample.

The CDR3, cysteine through phenylalanine, is 13 amino acids long. The DNA shown is the 39-base CDR3, in frame from base 1. The germline V gene supplies CDR1 SQVTM and CDR2 ANQGSEA. The junction carries 7 bases between V and J, which are trimmed by 5 bases and 2 bases respectively. The rearrangement combines TRBV29-1 with TRBJ2-6; 6 matching bases give a weak D call of TRBD2. The TCR comes from a human donor in good health. Sample: CD4+ T cells from PBMCs. The CDR3 reads as follows: CSVWGAGANVLTF. The DNA sequence is given as TGCAGCGTTTGGGGGGCTGGGGCCAACGTCCTGACTTTC.